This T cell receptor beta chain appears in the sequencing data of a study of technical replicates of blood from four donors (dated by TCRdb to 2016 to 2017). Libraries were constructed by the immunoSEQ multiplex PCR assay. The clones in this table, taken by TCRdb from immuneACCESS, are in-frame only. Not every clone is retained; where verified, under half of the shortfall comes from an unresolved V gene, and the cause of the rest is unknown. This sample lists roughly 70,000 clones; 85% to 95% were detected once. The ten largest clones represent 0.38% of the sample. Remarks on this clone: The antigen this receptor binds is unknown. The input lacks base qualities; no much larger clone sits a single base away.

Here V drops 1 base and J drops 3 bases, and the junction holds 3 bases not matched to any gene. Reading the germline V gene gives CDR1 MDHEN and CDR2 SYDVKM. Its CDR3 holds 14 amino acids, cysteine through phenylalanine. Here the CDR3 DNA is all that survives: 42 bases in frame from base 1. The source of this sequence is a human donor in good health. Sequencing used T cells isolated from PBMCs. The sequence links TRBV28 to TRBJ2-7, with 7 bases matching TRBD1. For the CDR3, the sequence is CASSLYRGIYEQYF. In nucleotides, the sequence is TGTGCCAGCAGTTTATACAGGGGCATCTACGAGCAGTACTTC.